Listed below are T cell receptor beta chains from one sample, sequenced in a study of T cells in Graves' hyperthyroidism and ophthalmopathy. TCRdb reprocessed the multiplex PCR reads with MiXCR, giving one entry per CDR3 protein. The data show around 540,000 distinct CDR3 sequences, with about 16% seen just once and 25% to 30% held by the top ten. The sequenced sample consisted of blood. The receptor source for this set is a woman aged 25 to 45 with Graves' ophthalmopathy. Both conserved end residues are part of each CDR3. The D gene is left open where the match is weak. Clone sizes are given selectively: once, few, many, or a class where the clone is expanded.

d_call: -; v_call: TRBV20-1; clone_size: many; j_call: TRBJ1-1; cdr3_aa: CSARDRVNTEAFF; cdr3_nt: TGCAGTGCTAGGGACAGAGTAAACACTGAAGCTTTCTTT
d_call: -; v_call: TRBV11-2; clone_size: many; j_call: TRBJ2-7; cdr3_aa: CASSLELPDLYEQYF; cdr3_nt: TGTGCCAGCAGCTTAGAACTACCCGACCTCTACGAGCAGTACTTC
d_call: TRBD1; v_call: TRBV7-9; clone_size: -; j_call: TRBJ2-7; cdr3_aa: CASRPRGPYEQYF; cdr3_nt: TGTGCCAGCAGGCCCAGGGGGCCTTACGAGCAGTACTTC
d_call: TRBD1; v_call: TRBV12-3/TRBV12-4; clone_size: many; j_call: TRBJ1-4; cdr3_aa: CASRSGTDNEKLFF; cdr3_nt: TGTGCCAGCAGGTCCGGGACAGATAATGAAAAACTGTTTTTT
d_call: -; v_call: TRBV10-3; clone_size: -; j_call: TRBJ1-4; cdr3_aa: CAIRSGTGANEKLFF; cdr3_nt: TGTGCCATCAGATCCGGGACCGGAGCTAATGAAAAACTGTTTTTT
d_call: -; v_call: TRBV20-1; clone_size: many; j_call: TRBJ2-7; cdr3_aa: CSASHLGSYEQYF; cdr3_nt: TGCAGTGCTAGTCACTTAGGTAGCTACGAGCAGTACTTC
d_call: -; v_call: TRBV27; clone_size: many; j_call: TRBJ2-7; cdr3_aa: CASSLSRTRNDIFYEQYF; cdr3_nt: TGTGCCAGCAGTTTATCCAGAACCAGGAACGACATTTTCTACGAGCAGTACTTC
d_call: -; v_call: TRBV7-6; clone_size: many; j_call: TRBJ2-1; cdr3_aa: CASSLLGSSYNEQFF; cdr3_nt: TGTGCCAGCAGCTTACTGGGGAGCTCCTACAATGAGCAGTTCTTC
d_call: -; v_call: TRBV4-3; clone_size: many; j_call: TRBJ1-5; cdr3_aa: CASSQARGNQPQHF; cdr3_nt: TGCGCCAGCAGCCAAGCCAGGGGCAATCAGCCCCAGCATTTT
d_call: TRBD2; v_call: TRBV2; clone_size: many; j_call: TRBJ2-2; cdr3_aa: CASRRLAANTGELFF; cdr3_nt: TGTGCCAGCAGACGACTAGCGGCGAACACCGGGGAGCTGTTTTTT
d_call: -; v_call: TRBV28; clone_size: few; j_call: TRBJ2-2; cdr3_aa: CASNIDLPGELFF; cdr3_nt: TGTGCCAGCAATATAGACCTCCCCGGGGAGCTGTTTTTT
d_call: -; v_call: TRBV7-2; clone_size: many; j_call: TRBJ1-5; cdr3_aa: CASSLSANQPQHF; cdr3_nt: TGTGCCAGCAGCTTATCCGCAAATCAGCCCCAGCATTTT
d_call: -; v_call: TRBV19; clone_size: -; j_call: TRBJ2-2; cdr3_aa: CASSMSVVGTGELFF; cdr3_nt: TGTGCCAGTAGTATGAGCGTTGTGGGCACCGGGGAGCTGTTTTTT
d_call: -; v_call: TRBV28; clone_size: many; j_call: TRBJ2-7; cdr3_aa: CASRTYEQYF; cdr3_nt: TGTGCCAGCAGAACCTACGAGCAGTACTTC
d_call: -; v_call: TRBV10-3; clone_size: once; j_call: TRBJ1-4; cdr3_aa: CAISESQAPNEKLFF; cdr3_nt: TGTGCCATCAGTGAGTCGCAGGCACCGAATGAAAAACTGTTTTTT
d_call: TRBD1; v_call: TRBV4-3; clone_size: few; j_call: TRBJ1-5; cdr3_aa: CASSQVTSGTGGVFSDQPQHF; cdr3_nt: TGCGCCAGCAGCCAAGTAACCTCCGGGACAGGGGGAGTTTTTAGCGATCAGCCCCAGCATTTT
d_call: TRBD2; v_call: TRBV29-1; clone_size: few; j_call: TRBJ2-1; cdr3_aa: CSVEVQREGNEQFF; cdr3_nt: TGCAGCGTTGAAGTCCAGCGGGAGGGGAATGAGCAGTTCTTC
d_call: -; v_call: TRBV6-2/TRBV6-3; clone_size: many; j_call: TRBJ2-3; cdr3_aa: CASSFPPGDTQYF; cdr3_nt: TGTGCCAGCAGTTTTCCCCCCGGAGATACGCAGTATTTT
d_call: -; v_call: TRBV5-4; clone_size: many; j_call: TRBJ1-4; cdr3_aa: CASSQGRQGGEKLFF; cdr3_nt: TGTGCCAGCAGCCAGGGTCGGCAGGGCGGCGAAAAACTGTTTTTT
d_call: -; v_call: TRBV3-1; clone_size: -; j_call: TRBJ1-1; cdr3_aa: CASSQDPQAGIKAFF; cdr3_nt: TGTGCCAGCAGCCAAGATCCTCAGGCAGGGATTAAAGCTTTCTTT
d_call: -; v_call: TRBV18; clone_size: few; j_call: TRBJ1-1; cdr3_aa: CASSPQFSGRTEAFF; cdr3_nt: TGTGCCAGCTCACCACAGTTCTCGGGGCGGACTGAAGCTTTCTTT
d_call: -; v_call: TRBV6-5; clone_size: many; j_call: TRBJ2-7; cdr3_aa: CASSYRSLPRDNSYEQYF; cdr3_nt: TGTGCCAGCAGTTATAGGTCATTACCTCGGGACAACTCCTACGAGCAGTACTTC
d_call: TRBD1; v_call: TRBV12-5; clone_size: many; j_call: TRBJ2-1; cdr3_aa: CASGPGQISSYNEQFF; cdr3_nt: TGTGCTAGTGGGCCGGGACAGATCAGCTCCTACAATGAGCAGTTCTTC
d_call: TRBD1; v_call: TRBV7-8; clone_size: -; j_call: TRBJ2-1; cdr3_aa: CASSDPDRSYNEQFF; cdr3_nt: TGTGCCAGCAGCGACCCGGACAGGTCCTACAATGAGCAGTTCTTC
d_call: -; v_call: TRBV28; clone_size: many; j_call: TRBJ1-1; cdr3_aa: CASSLGGVGATEAFF; cdr3_nt: TGTGCCAGCAGTTTAGGGGGGGTGGGGGCCACTGAAGCTTTCTTT
d_call: -; v_call: TRBV30; clone_size: many; j_call: TRBJ1-2; cdr3_aa: CAQGGSYGYTF; cdr3_nt: TGTGCCCAAGGGGGGTCTTATGGCTACACCTTC
d_call: -; v_call: TRBV27; clone_size: -; j_call: TRBJ2-7; cdr3_aa: CASSYNTGPTYEQYF; cdr3_nt: TGTGCCAGCAGTTATAATACAGGGCCTACTTACGAGCAGTACTTC
d_call: TRBD1; v_call: TRBV27; clone_size: many; j_call: TRBJ1-1; cdr3_aa: CASRLQGQDTEAFF; cdr3_nt: TGTGCCAGCAGACTACAGGGACAGGACACTGAAGCTTTCTTT
d_call: -; v_call: TRBV7-8; clone_size: many; j_call: TRBJ2-3; cdr3_aa: CASSLGTDPGTDTQYF; cdr3_nt: TGTGCCAGCAGCTTAGGGACAGACCCCGGCACAGATACGCAGTATTTT
d_call: TRBD1; v_call: TRBV15; clone_size: many; j_call: TRBJ2-2; cdr3_aa: CATSRDQQGAGTGELFF; cdr3_nt: TGTGCCACCAGCAGAGATCAACAGGGGGCAGGGACCGGGGAGCTGTTTTTT
d_call: -; v_call: TRBV29-1; clone_size: -; j_call: TRBJ2-2; cdr3_aa: CSARGLVNTGELFF; cdr3_nt: TGCAGCGCCAGAGGCCTAGTGAACACCGGGGAGCTGTTTTTT
d_call: -; v_call: TRBV2; clone_size: few; j_call: TRBJ1-2; cdr3_aa: CASSDPPGGMPWDGYTF; cdr3_nt: TGTGCCAGCAGTGACCCGCCGGGGGGGATGCCTTGGGATGGCTACACCTTC
d_call: -; v_call: TRBV18; clone_size: many; j_call: TRBJ1-1; cdr3_aa: CASSPIKQGGTEAFF; cdr3_nt: TGTGCCAGCTCACCAATAAAACAGGGCGGCACTGAAGCTTTCTTT
d_call: -; v_call: TRBV6-1; clone_size: -; j_call: TRBJ1-5; cdr3_aa: CASSTRAGVQPQHF; cdr3_nt: TGTGCCAGCAGTACCCGGGCAGGGGTCCAGCCCCAGCATTTT
d_call: -; v_call: TRBV18; clone_size: many; j_call: TRBJ2-1; cdr3_aa: CASSPQNLAQRFF; cdr3_nt: TGTGCCAGCTCACCCCAAAATCTAGCGCAGAGGTTCTTC
d_call: -; v_call: TRBV5-5; clone_size: many; j_call: TRBJ1-2; cdr3_aa: CASIDSDGYTF; cdr3_nt: TGTGCCAGCATCGATTCCGATGGCTACACCTTC
d_call: -; v_call: TRBV6-2/TRBV6-3; clone_size: -; j_call: TRBJ2-1; cdr3_aa: CASRGGLGPDNEQFF; cdr3_nt: TGTGCCAGCAGAGGGGGACTGGGACCCGATAATGAGCAGTTCTTC
d_call: TRBD2; v_call: TRBV7-9; clone_size: few; j_call: TRBJ2-7; cdr3_aa: CASSRGLAGPYEQYF; cdr3_nt: TGTGCCAGCAGCCGGGGACTAGCGGGACCCTACGAGCAGTACTTC
d_call: TRBD2; v_call: TRBV19; clone_size: -; j_call: TRBJ2-7; cdr3_aa: CASSTMTSGTYEQYF; cdr3_nt: TGTGCCAGTAGTACAATGACTAGCGGAACCTACGAGCAGTACTTC
d_call: TRBD1; v_call: TRBV18; clone_size: few; j_call: TRBJ1-2; cdr3_aa: CASSPGGQRETLYGYTF; cdr3_nt: TGTGCCAGCTCACCGGGGGGACAGCGGGAAACCCTCTATGGCTACACCTTC
d_call: TRBD1; v_call: TRBV10-3; clone_size: many; j_call: TRBJ1-1; cdr3_aa: CAINSGTGGTEAFF; cdr3_nt: TGTGCCATCAACTCCGGGACAGGGGGCACTGAAGCTTTCTTT
d_call: -; v_call: TRBV29-1; clone_size: many; j_call: TRBJ1-1; cdr3_aa: CSAILYREYTEAFF; cdr3_nt: TGCAGCGCCATTCTCTACAGGGAGTACACTGAAGCTTTCTTT
d_call: TRBD2; v_call: TRBV20-1; clone_size: many; j_call: TRBJ2-3; cdr3_aa: CSASAGLAGVTDTQYF; cdr3_nt: TGCAGTGCTTCTGCCGGACTAGCGGGAGTCACAGATACGCAGTATTTT
d_call: TRBD2; v_call: TRBV5-1; clone_size: -; j_call: TRBJ2-3; cdr3_aa: CASSLITSGSPDTQYF; cdr3_nt: TGCGCCAGCAGCCTAATAACTAGCGGGAGCCCAGATACGCAGTATTTT
d_call: TRBD2; v_call: TRBV12-3/TRBV12-4; clone_size: few; j_call: TRBJ2-7; cdr3_aa: CASSILAGGPHEQYF; cdr3_nt: TGTGCCAGCAGTATACTAGCGGGAGGGCCCCACGAGCAGTACTTC
d_call: -; v_call: TRBV18; clone_size: many; j_call: TRBJ2-3; cdr3_aa: CASSQPDTQYF; cdr3_nt: TGTGCCAGCTCACAGCCAGATACGCAGTATTTT
d_call: -; v_call: TRBV6-4; clone_size: -; j_call: TRBJ2-2; cdr3_aa: CASSSSDNAGGGELFF; cdr3_nt: TGTGCCAGCAGTTCCTCGGATAATGCCGGCGGGGGGGAGCTGTTTTTT
d_call: -; v_call: TRBV5-1; clone_size: many; j_call: TRBJ1-2; cdr3_aa: CASSLEGRNGYTF; cdr3_nt: TGCGCCAGCAGCTTGGAGGGTCGGAATGGCTACACCTTC
d_call: -; v_call: TRBV28; clone_size: -; j_call: TRBJ2-1; cdr3_aa: CASSFRGERFF; cdr3_nt: TGTGCCAGCAGTTTCCGTGGGGAGCGGTTCTTC
d_call: -; v_call: TRBV2; clone_size: many; j_call: TRBJ2-1; cdr3_aa: CASSERVTYNEQFF; cdr3_nt: TGTGCCAGCAGTGAACGGGTCACCTACAATGAGCAGTTCTTC